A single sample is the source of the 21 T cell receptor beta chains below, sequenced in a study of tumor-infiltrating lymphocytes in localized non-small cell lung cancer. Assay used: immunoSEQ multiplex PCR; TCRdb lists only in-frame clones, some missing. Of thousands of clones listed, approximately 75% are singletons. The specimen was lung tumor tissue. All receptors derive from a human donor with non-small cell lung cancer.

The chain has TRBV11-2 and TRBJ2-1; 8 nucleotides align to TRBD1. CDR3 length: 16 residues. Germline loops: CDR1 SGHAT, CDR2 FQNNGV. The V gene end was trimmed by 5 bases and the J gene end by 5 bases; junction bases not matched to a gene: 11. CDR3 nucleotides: TGTGCCAGCAGCAGGCAGCAGGGACAGGCAAACAATGAGCAGTTCTTC. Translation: CASSRQQGQANNEQFF.

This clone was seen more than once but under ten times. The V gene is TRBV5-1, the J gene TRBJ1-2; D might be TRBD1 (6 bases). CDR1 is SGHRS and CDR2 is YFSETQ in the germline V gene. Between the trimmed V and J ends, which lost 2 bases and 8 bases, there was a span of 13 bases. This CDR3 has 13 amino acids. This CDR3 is CASSLQGRRGYTF. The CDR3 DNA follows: TGCGCCAGCAGCTTACAGGGTCGTCGAGGCTACACCTTC.

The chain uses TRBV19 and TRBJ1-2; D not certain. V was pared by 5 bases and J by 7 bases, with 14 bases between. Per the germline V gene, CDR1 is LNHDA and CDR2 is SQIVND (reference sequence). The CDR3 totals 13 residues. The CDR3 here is CASSATSLAGYTF. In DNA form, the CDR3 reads TGTGCCAGTAGTGCGACGTCCCTCGCTGGCTACACCTTC.

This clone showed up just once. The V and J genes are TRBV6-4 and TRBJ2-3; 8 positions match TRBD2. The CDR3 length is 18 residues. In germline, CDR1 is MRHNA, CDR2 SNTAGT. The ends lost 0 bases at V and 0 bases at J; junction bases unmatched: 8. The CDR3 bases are TGTGCCAGCAGTGACTCAGTAGGGGCTAGCGGGAGCACAGATACGCAGTATTTT. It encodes CASSDSVGASGSTDTQYF.

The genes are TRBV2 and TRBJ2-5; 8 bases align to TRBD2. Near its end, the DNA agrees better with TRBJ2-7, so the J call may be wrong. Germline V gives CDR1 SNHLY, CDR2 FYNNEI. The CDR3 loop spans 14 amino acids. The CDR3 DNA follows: TGTGCCAGCACTAGATCGGGGGGGAGCTACGAGCAGTACTTC. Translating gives CASTRSGGSYEQYF.

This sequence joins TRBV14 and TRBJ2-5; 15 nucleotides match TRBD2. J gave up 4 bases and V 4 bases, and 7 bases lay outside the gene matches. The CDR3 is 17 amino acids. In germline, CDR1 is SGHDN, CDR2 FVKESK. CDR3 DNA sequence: TGTGCCAGCAGCCCTGGACTAGCGGGGGGGCCCCGAGAGACCCAGTACTTC. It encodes CASSPGLAGGPRETQYF.

The CDR3 loop is CASSASGPGEQFF. The CDR3 bases are TGTGCCAGCAGCGCTTCCGGCCCGGGTGAGCAGTTCTTC. This chain connects TRBV7-6 to TRBJ2-1, with D unclear. V gave up 5 bases and J gave up 9 bases, with 14 bases separating them. CDR1 and CDR2 from the germline V gene are SGHVS and FNYEAQ. The CDR3 totals 13 residues. Supplemented by reference TRBV7-6 and TRBJ2-1, the full variable domain reads GAGVSQSPRYKVTKRGQDVALRCDPISGHVSLYWYRQALGQGPEFLTYFNYEAQQDKSGLPNDRFSAERPEGSISTLTIQRTEQRDSAMYRCASSASGPGEQFFGPGTRLTVL.

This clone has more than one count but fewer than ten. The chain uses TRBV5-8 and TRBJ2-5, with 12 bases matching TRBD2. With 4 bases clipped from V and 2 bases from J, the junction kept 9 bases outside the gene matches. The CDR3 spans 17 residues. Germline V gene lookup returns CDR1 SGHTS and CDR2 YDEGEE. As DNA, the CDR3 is TGTGCCAGCAGCAAAGGAAGACTAGCGGGGGTACAAGAGACCCAGTACTTC. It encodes CASSKGRLAGVQETQYF.

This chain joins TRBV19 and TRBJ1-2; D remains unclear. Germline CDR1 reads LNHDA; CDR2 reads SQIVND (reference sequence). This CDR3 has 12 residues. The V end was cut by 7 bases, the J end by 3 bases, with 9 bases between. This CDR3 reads CASIGGDYGYTF. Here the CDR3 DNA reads TGTGCCAGTATCGGAGGAGACTATGGCTACACCTTC.

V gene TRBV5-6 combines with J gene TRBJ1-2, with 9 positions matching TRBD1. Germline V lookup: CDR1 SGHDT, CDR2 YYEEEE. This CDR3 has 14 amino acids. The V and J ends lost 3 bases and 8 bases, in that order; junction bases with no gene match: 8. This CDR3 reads CASSSWDRVGGYTF. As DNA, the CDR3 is TGTGCCAGCAGCTCCTGGGACAGGGTGGGAGGCTACACCTTC.

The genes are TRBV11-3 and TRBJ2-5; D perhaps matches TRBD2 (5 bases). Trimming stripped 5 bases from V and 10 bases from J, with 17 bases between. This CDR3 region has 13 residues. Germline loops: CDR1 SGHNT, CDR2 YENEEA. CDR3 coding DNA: TGTGCCAGCAGCCCATCCTATCTGGGAGTCCAGTACTTC. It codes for CASSPSYLGVQYF.

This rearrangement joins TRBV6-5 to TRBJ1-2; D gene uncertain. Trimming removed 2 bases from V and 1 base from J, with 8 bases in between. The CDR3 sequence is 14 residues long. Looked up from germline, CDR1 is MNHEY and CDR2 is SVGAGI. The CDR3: CASSYRAGNYGYTF. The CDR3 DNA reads TGTGCCAGCAGTTACCGTGCCGGTAACTATGGCTACACCTTC.

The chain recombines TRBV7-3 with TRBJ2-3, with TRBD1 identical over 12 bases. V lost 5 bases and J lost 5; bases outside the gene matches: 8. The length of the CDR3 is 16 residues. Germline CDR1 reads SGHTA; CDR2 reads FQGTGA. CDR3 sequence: CASSDTGTGGEDTQYF. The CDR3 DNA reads TGTGCCAGCAGCGACACCGGGACAGGGGGCGAAGATACGCAGTATTTT.

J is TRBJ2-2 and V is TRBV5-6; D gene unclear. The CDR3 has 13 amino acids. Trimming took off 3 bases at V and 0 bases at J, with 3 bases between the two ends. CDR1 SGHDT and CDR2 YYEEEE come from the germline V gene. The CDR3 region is CASSSANTGELFF. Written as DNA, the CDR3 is TGTGCCAGCAGCTCAGCGAACACCGGGGAGCTGTTTTTT.

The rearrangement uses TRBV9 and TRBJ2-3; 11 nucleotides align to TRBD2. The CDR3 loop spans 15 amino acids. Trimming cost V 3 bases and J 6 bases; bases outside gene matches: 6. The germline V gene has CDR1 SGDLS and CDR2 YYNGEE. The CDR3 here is CASSALAGGLDTQYF. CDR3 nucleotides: TGTGCCAGCAGCGCCTTAGCGGGGGGGCTGGATACGCAGTATTTT.

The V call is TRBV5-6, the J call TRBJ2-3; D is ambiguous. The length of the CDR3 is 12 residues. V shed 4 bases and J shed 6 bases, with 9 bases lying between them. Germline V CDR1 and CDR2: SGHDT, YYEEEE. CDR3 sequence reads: CASSPSRDTQYF. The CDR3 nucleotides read TGTGCCAGCAGCCCCTCGAGGGATACGCAGTATTTT. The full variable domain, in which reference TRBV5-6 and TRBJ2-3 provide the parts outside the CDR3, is DAGVTQSPTHLIKTRGQQVTLRCSPKSGHDTVSWYQQALGQGPQFIFQYYEEEERQRGNFPDRFSGHQFPNYSSELNVNALLLGDSALYLCASSPSRDTQYFGPGTRLTVL.

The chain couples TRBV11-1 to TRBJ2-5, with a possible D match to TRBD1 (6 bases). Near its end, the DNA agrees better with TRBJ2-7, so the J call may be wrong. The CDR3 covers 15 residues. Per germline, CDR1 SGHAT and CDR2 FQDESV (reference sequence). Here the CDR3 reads CASSLGDGRGYEQYF. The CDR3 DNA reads TGTGCCAGCAGCTTAGGGGACGGCAGGGGATACGAGCAGTACTTC.

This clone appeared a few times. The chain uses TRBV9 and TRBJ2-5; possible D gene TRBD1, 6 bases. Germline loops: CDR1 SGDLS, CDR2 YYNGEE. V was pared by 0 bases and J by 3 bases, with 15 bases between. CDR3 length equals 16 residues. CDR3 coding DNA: TGTGCCAGCAGCGTAGCTGTGACAGGAGGTAAAGAGACCCAGTACTTC. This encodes CASSVAVTGGKETQYF. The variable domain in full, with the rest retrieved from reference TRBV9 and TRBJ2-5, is DSGVTQTPKHLITATGQRVTLRCSPRSGDLSVYWYQQSLDQGLQFLIQYYNGEERAKGNILERFSAQQFPDLHSELNLSSLELGDSALYFCASSVAVTGGKETQYFGPGTRLLVL.

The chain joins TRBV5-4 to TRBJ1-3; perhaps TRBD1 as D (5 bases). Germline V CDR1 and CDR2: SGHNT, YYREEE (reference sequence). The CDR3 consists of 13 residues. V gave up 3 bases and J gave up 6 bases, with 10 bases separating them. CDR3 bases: TGTGCCAGCAGCTCGACAGAGATAAACACCATATATTTT. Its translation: CASSSTEINTIYF.

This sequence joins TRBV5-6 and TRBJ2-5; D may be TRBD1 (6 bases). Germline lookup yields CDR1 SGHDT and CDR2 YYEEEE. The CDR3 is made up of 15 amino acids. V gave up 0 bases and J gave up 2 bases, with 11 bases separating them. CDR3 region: CASSLGGQGQETQYF. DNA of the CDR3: TGTGCCAGCAGCTTGGGAGGGCAGGGGCAAGAGACCCAGTACTTC.

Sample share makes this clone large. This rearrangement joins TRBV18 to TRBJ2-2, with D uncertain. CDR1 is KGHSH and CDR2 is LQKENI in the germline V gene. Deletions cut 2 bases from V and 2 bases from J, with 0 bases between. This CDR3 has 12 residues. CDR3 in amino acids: CASSPNTGELFF. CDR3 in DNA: TGTGCCAGCTCACCAAACACCGGGGAGCTGTTTTTT.